This T cell receptor (beta chain) was captured in a study of high-grade serous ovarian cancer treatment subgroups. Findings and limits, study-wide: Different patients shared almost no repertoire; same-patient tumors shared about 0.11 to 0.79. Bulk tumor TCR sequencing gave no spatial information.

In the case of this clone: Its antigen is as yet unknown.

The method was immunoSEQ multiplex PCR; TCRdb's version includes in-frame clones alone and lacks a portion of them. The sample records thousands of clones, more than 65% being singletons. There are 14 residues in the CDR3. Trimming removed 4 bases at V and 3 bases at J, with 12 bases between. From germline, CDR1 is SEHNR and CDR2 FQNEAQ (reference sequence). Tumor samples were taken before definitive surgery or chemotherapy. V and J are TRBV7-9 and TRBJ1-1; maybe TRBD1 (6 bases). Sequencing input: tumor tissue. The source of this sequence is a human donor with high-grade serous ovarian cancer. This chain's CDR3 is CASSSRGGDTEAFF. The DNA for the CDR3 is TGTGCCAGCAGCTCCCGAGGGGGAGACACTGAAGCTTTCTTT.